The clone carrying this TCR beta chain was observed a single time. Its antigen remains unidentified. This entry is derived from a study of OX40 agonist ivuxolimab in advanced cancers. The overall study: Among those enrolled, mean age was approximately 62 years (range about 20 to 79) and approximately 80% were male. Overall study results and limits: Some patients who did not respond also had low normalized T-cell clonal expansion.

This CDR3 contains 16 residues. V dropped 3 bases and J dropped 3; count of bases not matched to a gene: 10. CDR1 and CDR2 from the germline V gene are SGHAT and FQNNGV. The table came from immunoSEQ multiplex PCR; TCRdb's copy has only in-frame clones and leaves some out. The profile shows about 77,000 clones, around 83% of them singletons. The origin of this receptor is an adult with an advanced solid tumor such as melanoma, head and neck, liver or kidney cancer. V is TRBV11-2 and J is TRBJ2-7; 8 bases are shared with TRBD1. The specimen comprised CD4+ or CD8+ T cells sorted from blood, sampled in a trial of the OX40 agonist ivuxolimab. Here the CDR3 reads CASSFLDRVRGYEQYF. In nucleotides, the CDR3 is TGTGCCAGCAGCTTCCTGGACAGGGTCAGGGGCTACGAGCAGTACTTC.